These 10 T cell receptor beta chains were all obtained from the same sample, sequenced in a study of early T cells in non-severe SARS-CoV-2 infection. Each CDR3 protein is one row after TCRdb ran MiXCR on the 5' RACE reads. The sample contains 86,000 or so distinct CDR3 sequences, around an eighth of which appear only once. The specimen was whole blood. These receptors all come from an adult who was a healthcare worker with PCR-confirmed SARS-CoV-2 infection or an uninfected control (not recorded which).

The rearrangement joins TRBV7-9 to TRBJ2-3, with D unclear. From germline, CDR1 is SEHNR and CDR2 FQNEAQ (reference sequence). Trimming took off 5 bases at V and 3 bases at J, with 6 bases between the two ends. The CDR3 is made up of 12 amino acids. The CDR3 nucleotides are TGTGCCAGCAGCCTACATACAGATACGCAGTATTTT. It specifies CASSLHTDTQYF.

The chain couples TRBV28 to TRBJ1-4; perhaps TRBD1 as D (6 bases). This CDR3 is built from 15 residues. The V and J ends lost 2 bases and 10 bases respectively, with 17 bases between them. CDR1 and CDR2 (germline): MDHEN, SYDVKM. The CDR3, as DNA: TGTGCCAGCAGTTTAGGGGGAAGTCGAGGGGGAAAACTGTTTTTT. Amino acids: CASSLGGSRGGKLFF.

This clonotype showed up many times. The chain carries TRBV6-1 and TRBJ1-6; 7 bases fit TRBD1. V gave up 5 bases and J gave up 4 bases; unmatched junction bases: 5. The CDR3 runs to 15 residues. Germline loops: CDR1 MNHNS, CDR2 SASEGT. CDR3 nucleotides: TGTGCCAGCAGTCGGGAGGGGGCTTATAATTCACCCCTCCACTTT. Encoded protein: CASSREGAYNSPLHF.

The CDR3 reads CASSPMRGPHTEAFF. The CDR3 DNA is TGTGCCAGCAGCCCGATGCGGGGCCCCCACACTGAAGCTTTCTTT. The chain uses TRBV7-2 and TRBJ1-1; D is perhaps TRBD1 (5 bases). The V end lost 5 bases, the J end lost 3 bases, and 16 bases lay between the germline ends. Germline V lookup: CDR1 SGHTA, CDR2 FQGNSA. The CDR3 covers 15 residues.

This clonotype has more than one count but fewer than ten. The rearrangement joins TRBV12-3 or TRBV12-4 to TRBJ1-1, with D hard to call. The CDR3 loop spans 14 amino acids. V lost 0 bases to trimming and J lost 1 base, with 6 bases between them. CDR3 nucleotide sequence: TGTGCCAGCAGTTTAGCGGTTGCGAACACTGAAGCTTTCTTT. Its protein is CASSLAVANTEAFF.

CDR3 loop: CSARARDHYNEQFF. In nucleotides, the CDR3 is TGCAGTGCTAGAGCCAGGGACCACTACAATGAGCAGTTCTTC. J is TRBJ2-1 and V is TRBV20-1; D may be TRBD1 or TRBD2 (5 bases each). This CDR3 is built from 14 residues. Germline values: CDR1 DFQATT, CDR2 SNEGSKA (reference sequence). V dropped 1 base and J dropped 3 bases, with 10 bases sitting between them.

The chain joins TRBV7-6 to TRBJ2-3; 7 bases fit TRBD2. The CDR3 sequence is 14 residues long. The junction had 10 bases not matched to a gene; V was cut back by 0 bases and J by 13 bases. From germline, CDR1 is SGHVS and CDR2 FNYEAQ. CDR3: CASSLASGPTPKYF. The DNA for the CDR3 is TGTGCCAGCAGCTTAGCTAGCGGGCCCACCCCCAAGTATTTT.

In this sample, this clonotype turned up a few times. The chain uses TRBV10-3 and TRBJ2-7; no firm D call. The V end was cut by 0 bases, the J end by 2 bases, with 11 bases between. The germline gives CDR1 ENHRY, CDR2 SYGVKD. The CDR3 has 15 amino acids. The CDR3 sequence is CAISESQWATYEQYF. The CDR3 DNA follows: TGTGCCATCAGTGAGTCTCAGTGGGCTACCTACGAGCAGTACTTC.

At least ten counts were recorded for this clonotype. The chain is built from TRBV18 and TRBJ2-5; 9 positions match TRBD1. V was clipped by 5 bases and J by 4 bases; unmatched bases: 2. CDR3 length: 13 amino acids. The germline CDR1 and CDR2 sequences are KGHSH and LQKENI. This CDR3 is CASSLGQGETQYF. The CDR3 DNA is TGTGCCAGCTCATTGGGACAGGGAGAGACCCAGTACTTC.

This clonotype was recorded many times. This chain links TRBV11-2 with TRBJ2-5; perhaps D is TRBD1 or TRBD2 (5 bases each). This CDR3 has 14 amino acids. The ends were cut back, 4 bases at V and 5 bases at J, with 14 bases in the middle. Germline V gene data show CDR1 as SGHAT and CDR2 as FQNNGV. CDR3 amino acids: CASSSGPRGETQYF. The CDR3 DNA follows: TGTGCCAGCAGCTCGGGACCAAGAGGGGAGACCCAGTACTTC.